The following is a T cell receptor (beta chain) sequence with its context. The record originates from a study of blood T cell repertoires in COVID-19. TCRdb keeps only in-frame clones here, not all; method: immunoSEQ multiplex PCR. Found here are around 260,000 clones, roughly 88% of them singletons; the top ten hold about 10%. Seattle's cohort entered during active infection and was followed longitudinally. This receptor was taken from a woman aged 70-85 years with COVID-19, enrolled during active disease. The source material was peripheral blood.

The CDR3 region has the DNA TGTGCCAGCAGTCAGACAGGGGCCTCTGGAAACACCATATATTTT. It translates to CASSQTGASGNTIYF. V and J are TRBV6-6 and TRBJ1-3, with TRBD1 matching 8 bases. The CDR3 consists of 15 residues. CDR1 and CDR2 from the germline V gene are MNHNY and SVGAGI (reference sequence). V gave up 5 bases and J gave up 0 bases; unmatched junction bases: 3.